This is a list of T cell receptor beta chains from one sample in a study of T cell repertoires in cytomegalovirus infection. MiXCR was run by TCRdb on the reads, yielding one entry per CDR3 protein. The table records around 210,000 distinct CDR3 sequences, about 7% of them present only once. Source material: PBMCs. These receptors all come from a human donor in good health (CMV status not recorded). Some clones in this sample may be carry-over from other donors' samples. CDR3s include the opening cysteine and the closing phenylalanine or tryptophan. D genes are given only for firm matches. Clone sizes are given selectively: once, few, many, or a class where the clone is expanded.

clone_size	d_call	v_call	j_call	cdr3_length	cdr3_aa	cdr3_nt
many	-	TRBV7-9	TRBJ2-1	15	CASSLSGVSYNEQFF	TGTGCCAGCAGCTTATCTGGTGTCTCCTACAATGAGCAGTTCTTC
-	-	TRBV29-1	TRBJ2-1	12	CSVENNYNEQFF	TGCAGCGTTGAAAACAACTACAATGAGCAGTTCTTC
many	TRBD2	TRBV6-5	TRBJ2-2	16	CASLEIGTSSPGELFF	TGTGCCAGCCTCGAAATCGGGACTAGTAGCCCCGGGGAGCTGTTTTTT
-	-	TRBV29-1	TRBJ1-4	13	CSVERQGGEKLFF	TGCAGCGTTGAACGCCAGGGTGGAGAAAAACTGTTTTTT
many	TRBD1	TRBV20-1	TRBJ1-5	15	CSASPGTDSNQPQHF	TGCAGTGCTAGCCCCGGGACAGATAGCAATCAGCCCCAGCATTTT
-	-	TRBV18	TRBJ1-5	14	CASSPSGGDEPQHF	TGTGCCAGCTCACCATCGGGCGGGGATGAGCCCCAGCATTTT
medium-sized	TRBD2	TRBV5-4	TRBJ2-1	15	CASRRSGGSYNEQFF	TGTGCCAGCAGACGATCGGGAGGCTCCTACAATGAGCAGTTCTTC
many	-	TRBV7-2	TRBJ2-7	13	CASTRDSVYEQYF	TGTGCCAGCACCCGGGACTCAGTCTACGAGCAGTACTTC
-	-	TRBV20-1	TRBJ1-2	12	CSIVGRAYGYTF	TGCAGTATAGTGGGCAGGGCTTACGGCTACACCTTC
many	-	TRBV3-1	TRBJ1-3	16	CASSQTLDTSGNTIYF	TGTGCCAGCAGCCAAACCCTCGACACCTCTGGAAACACCATATATTTT